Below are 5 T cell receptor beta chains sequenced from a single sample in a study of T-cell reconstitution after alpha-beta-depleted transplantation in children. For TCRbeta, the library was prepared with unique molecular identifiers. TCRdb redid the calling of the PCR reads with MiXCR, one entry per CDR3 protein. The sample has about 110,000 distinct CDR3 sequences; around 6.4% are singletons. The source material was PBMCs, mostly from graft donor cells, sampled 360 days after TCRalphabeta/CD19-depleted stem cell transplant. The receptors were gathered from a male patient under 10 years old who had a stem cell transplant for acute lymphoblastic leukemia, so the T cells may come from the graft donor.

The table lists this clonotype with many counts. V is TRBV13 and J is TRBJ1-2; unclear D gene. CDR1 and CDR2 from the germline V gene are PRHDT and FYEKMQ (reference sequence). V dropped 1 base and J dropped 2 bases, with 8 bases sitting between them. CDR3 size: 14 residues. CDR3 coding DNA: TGTGCCAGCAGCTTAGAAGGGCAGAACTATGGCTACACCTTC. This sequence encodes CASSLEGQNYGYTF. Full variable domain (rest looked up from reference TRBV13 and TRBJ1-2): AAGVIQSPRHLIKEKRETATLKCYPIPRHDTVYWYQQGPGQDPQFLISFYEKMQSDKGSIPDRFSAQQFSDYHSELNMSSLELGDSALYFCASSLEGQNYGYTFGSGTRLTVV.

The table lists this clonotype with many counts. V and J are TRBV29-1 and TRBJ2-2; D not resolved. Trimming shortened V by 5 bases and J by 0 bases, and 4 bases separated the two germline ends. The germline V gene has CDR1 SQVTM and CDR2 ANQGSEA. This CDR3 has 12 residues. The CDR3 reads CSVFANTGELFF. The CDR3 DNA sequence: TGCAGCGTTTTCGCGAACACCGGGGAGCTGTTTTTT.

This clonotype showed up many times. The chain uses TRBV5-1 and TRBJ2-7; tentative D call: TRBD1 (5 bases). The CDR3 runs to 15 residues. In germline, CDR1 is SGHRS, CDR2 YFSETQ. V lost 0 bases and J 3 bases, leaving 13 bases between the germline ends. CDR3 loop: CASSLGWGYIYEQYF. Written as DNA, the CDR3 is TGCGCCAGCAGCTTGGGGTGGGGCTATATCTACGAGCAGTACTTC.

Here the CDR3 DNA reads TGTGCCAGCAGTACCGGGACACCTAGCAATCAGCCCCAGCATTTT. It is translated as CASSTGTPSNQPQHF. The J gene is TRBJ1-5, the V gene TRBV28; D perhaps matches TRBD1 (6 bases). V lost 5 bases and J lost 0, with 11 bases in between. This CDR3 is built from 15 residues. Looked up from germline, CDR1 is MDHEN and CDR2 is SYDVKM.

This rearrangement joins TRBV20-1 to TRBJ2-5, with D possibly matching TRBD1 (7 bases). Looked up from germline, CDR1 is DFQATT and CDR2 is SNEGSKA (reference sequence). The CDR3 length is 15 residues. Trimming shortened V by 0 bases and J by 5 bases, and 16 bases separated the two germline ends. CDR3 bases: TGCAGTGCTAGAGATCAGGGAGGCAGGGGGGAGACCCAGTACTTC. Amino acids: CSARDQGGRGETQYF.